These 2 T cell receptor beta chains originate from one sample sequenced in a study of blood T cell repertoires in COVID-19. Produced via immunoSEQ multiplex PCR; TCRdb's table is partial and in-frame only. This table has more than 70,000 clones, approximately 90% appearing once. What was sequenced was peripheral blood. Every receptor here comes from a woman under 30 with acute or convalescent COVID-19.

This clone was seen once. This chain connects TRBV7-8 to TRBJ2-5, with D perhaps matching TRBD1 (6 bases). Trimming took 5 bases from V and 2 from J, leaving 15 bases between them. The CDR3 totals 15 residues. CDR1 and CDR2 (germline): SGHVS, FQNEAQ. CDR3 sequence: CASSIEGVGQETQYF. CDR3 bases: TGTGCCAGCAGCATCGAGGGGGTGGGTCAAGAGACCCAGTACTTC.

For this clone: The sample contains more than one DNA sequence encoding this CDR3. The chain uses TRBV12-3 or TRBV12-4 and TRBJ1-5; D is possibly TRBD1 (5 bases). The CDR3 consists of 13 residues. Trimming took 5 bases from V and 6 from J, leaving 11 bases between them. The CDR3 sequence: CASSASGGQPQHF. For the CDR3, the DNA is TGTGCCAGCAGTGCGAGCGGGGGTCAGCCCCAGCATTTT.